Below are 12 T cell receptor beta chains sequenced from a single sample in a study of breast tumors, draining lymph nodes, adjacent tissues. TCRdb called the multiplex PCR reads again in MiXCR, with one record for every CDR3 protein. The sample has around 150,000 distinct CDR3 sequences; about 33% are singletons. Axillary draining lymph nodes of breast cancer patients supplied the node samples. Material: axillary lymph node tissue. The receptors shown here come from a female donor with breast cancer. Some clones in this sample may be carry-over from other donors' samples.

The CDR3, as DNA: TGTGCCAGCAGCCAAGATGGGTCCAGAAACACTGAAGCTTTCTTT. Its protein is CASSQDGSRNTEAFF. V gene TRBV4-2 combines with J gene TRBJ1-1; D is undetermined. CDR1 is LGHNA and CDR2 is YNFKEQ in the germline V gene. Trimming took off 0 bases at V and 2 bases at J, with 10 bases between the two ends. The CDR3 is 15 residues long.

There are many counts of this clonotype. The chain recombines TRBV9 with TRBJ2-1; 8 bases line up with TRBD2. V dropped 0 bases and J dropped 6; count of bases not matched to a gene: 5. CDR1 and CDR2 from the germline V gene are SGDLS and YYNGEE. CDR3 length: 15 amino acids. CDR3 nucleotide sequence: TGTGCCAGCAGCGTAGACGGGGGGGCTTTCAATGAGCAGTTCTTC. Its translation is CASSVDGGAFNEQFF.

The chain is built from TRBV4-1 and TRBJ1-1; D call uncertain. Trimming stripped 5 bases from V and 1 base from J, with 20 bases between. The CDR3 has 17 residues. CDR1 and CDR2 (germline): MGHRA, YSYEKL. For the CDR3, the DNA is TGCGCCAGCAGCACCCGGGTTCAGTCTTTGGAGAACACTGAAGCTTTCTTT. It encodes CASSTRVQSLENTEAFF.

This clonotype was detected ten times or more. The genes are TRBV5-1 and TRBJ2-5, with D hard to call. Germline CDR1 SGHRS, CDR2 YFSETQ. The CDR3 length is 13 residues. Deletions cut 1 base from V and 1 base from J, with 5 bases between. The CDR3 sequence: CASSLQSQETQYF. Written as DNA, the CDR3 is TGCGCCAGCAGCTTGCAGTCCCAAGAGACCCAGTACTTC.

This clonotype showed up many times. The gene calls are TRBV10-1 and TRBJ1-4; TRBD1 agrees at 7 bases. CDR1 is WNHNN and CDR2 is SYGVQD in the germline V gene (reference sequence). The CDR3 spans 15 residues. Trimming removed 2 bases from V and 8 bases from J; junction bases left unmatched: 8. The CDR3 sequence: CASSETTGEGEKLFF. The CDR3 bases are TGCGCCAGCAGTGAGACCACAGGGGAAGGGGAAAAACTGTTTTTT.

In regard to this clonotype: A much larger clone sits a single nucleotide away, making a read error possible. The chain is built from TRBV20-1 and TRBJ2-5; 7 nucleotides agree with TRBD1. This CDR3 comprises 12 residues. Looked up from germline, CDR1 is DFQATT and CDR2 is SNEGSKA (reference sequence). CDR3 residues: CSARRGQETPYF. The CDR3, as DNA: TGCAGTGCTAGAAGGGGGCAAGAGACCCCGTACTTC.

This clonotype appeared many times. The chain is built from TRBV20-1 and TRBJ1-5, with no clear D. V lost 4 bases and J 7 bases, leaving 14 bases between the germline ends. The CDR3 has 13 residues. Germline V CDR1 and CDR2: DFQATT, SNEGSKA (reference sequence). The CDR3 DNA is TGCAGTGCTACGGGAGCGGACCGCCAGCCCCAGCATTTT. Its translation is CSATGADRQPQHF.

In its sample, this clonotype was seen a few times. Since a much larger clone is just one base distant, this may be a read error. The rearrangement joins TRBV11-2 to TRBJ2-5, with a possible D match to TRBD2 (7 bases). Germline lookup yields CDR1 SGHAT and CDR2 FQNNGV. There are 17 residues in the CDR3. CDR3 sequence (DNA): TGTGCCAGCAGATTAGGGGTTTCGCCGGGGGGCCGAGAGACCCAGTACTTC. Its translation is CASRLGVSPGGRETQYF.

The CDR3 bases are TGTGCCAGCAGTGTTGCGGAGGCTTCACCCCTCCACTTT. It encodes CASSVAEASPLHF. The chain combines TRBV2 with TRBJ1-6; no clear D. The V gene's germline CDR1 is SNHLY and CDR2 FYNNEI. The CDR3 has 13 residues. Trimming shortened V by 4 bases and J by 9 bases, and 10 bases separated the two germline ends.

This chain links TRBV3-1 with TRBJ2-1, with D possibly matching TRBD1 (6 bases). This CDR3 is built from 15 residues. Germline CDR1 LGHDT, CDR2 YNNKEL (reference sequence). Trimming cost V 4 bases and J 5 bases, with 15 bases left between them. The CDR3 region is CASSPSRGRNNEQFF. In nucleotides, the CDR3 is TGTGCCAGCAGCCCCTCAAGGGGGAGAAACAATGAGCAGTTCTTC.

This clonotype was counted many times. This sequence joins TRBV12-3 or TRBV12-4 and TRBJ2-7; D uncertain. Deletions cut 2 bases from V and 0 bases from J, with 8 bases between. CDR3 length equals 14 residues. CDR3 DNA: TGTGCCAGCAGTTTAAGGGCAGCCTCCTACGAGCAGTACTTC. This sequence encodes CASSLRAASYEQYF.

This clonotype was seen repeatedly, ten times or more. V usage is TRBV6-4 and J usage is TRBJ2-3; 14 bases agree with TRBD2. CDR1 is MRHNA, CDR2 SNTAGT, per germline. This CDR3 has 16 residues. Trimming removed 3 bases from V and 6 bases from J; junction bases left unmatched: 5. The CDR3 nucleotides read TGTGCCAGCAGTGAGGGGACTAGCGGGGGTGAGGATACGCAGTATTTT. It specifies CASSEGTSGGEDTQYF.